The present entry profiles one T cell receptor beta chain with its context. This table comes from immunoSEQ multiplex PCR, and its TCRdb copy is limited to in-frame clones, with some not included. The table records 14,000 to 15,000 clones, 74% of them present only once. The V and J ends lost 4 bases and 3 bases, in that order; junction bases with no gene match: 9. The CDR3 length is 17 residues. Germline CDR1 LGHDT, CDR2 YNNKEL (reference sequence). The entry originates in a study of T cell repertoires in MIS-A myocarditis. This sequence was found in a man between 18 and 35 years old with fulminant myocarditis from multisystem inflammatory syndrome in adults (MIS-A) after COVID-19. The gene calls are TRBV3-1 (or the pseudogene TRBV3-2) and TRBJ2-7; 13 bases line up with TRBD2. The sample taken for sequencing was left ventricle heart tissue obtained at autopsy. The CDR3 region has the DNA TGTGCCAGCAGCCCAGGACTAGCGGGAGTGTCGGGCTACGAGCAGTACTTC. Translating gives CASSPGLAGVSGYEQYF.